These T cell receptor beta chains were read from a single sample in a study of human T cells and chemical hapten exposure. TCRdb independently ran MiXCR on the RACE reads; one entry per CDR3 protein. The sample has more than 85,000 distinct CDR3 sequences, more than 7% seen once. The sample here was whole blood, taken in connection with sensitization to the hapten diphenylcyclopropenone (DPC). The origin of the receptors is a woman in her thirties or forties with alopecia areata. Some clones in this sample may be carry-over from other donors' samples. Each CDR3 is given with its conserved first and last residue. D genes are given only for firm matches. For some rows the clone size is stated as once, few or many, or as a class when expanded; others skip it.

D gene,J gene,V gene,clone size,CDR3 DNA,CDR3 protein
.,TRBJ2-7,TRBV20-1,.,TGCAGTGCTGACCTCCGAGGGAGATCATCCTACGAGCAGTACTTC,CSADLRGRSSYEQYF
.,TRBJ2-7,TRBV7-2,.,TGTGCCAGCAGCTTAGTTCGGTCAGCTCCTGGCCCCTACGAGCAGTACTTC,CASSLVRSAPGPYEQYF
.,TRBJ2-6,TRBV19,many,TGTGCCAGTAGTATAGAGGTCAGGGTTGCTGGGGCCAACGTCCTGACTTTC,CASSIEVRVAGANVLTF
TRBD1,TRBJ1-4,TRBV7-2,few,TGTGCCAGCAGCTTAGACGGGACAGGGTCTGAAAAACTGTTTTTT,CASSLDGTGSEKLFF
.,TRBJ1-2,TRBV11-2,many,TGTGCCAGCAGCTTAGAACGGGGGATGAGTGGCTACACCTTC,CASSLERGMSGYTF
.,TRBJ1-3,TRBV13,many,TGTGCCAGCAGCGCCCGGGACACTGGAAACACCATATATTTT,CASSARDTGNTIYF
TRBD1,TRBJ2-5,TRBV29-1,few,TGCAGCGCTCGCGATGGACAGGGGTTAGCTCAAGAGACCCAGTACTTC,CSARDGQGLAQETQYF
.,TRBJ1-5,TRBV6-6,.,TGTGCCGGAAGTCAGGGGTATAGCAATCAGCCCCAGCATTTT,CAGSQGYSNQPQHF
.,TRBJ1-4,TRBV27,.,TGTGCCAGCAGTCCCCACCGGGGCGGTGGTGAAAAACTGTTTTTT,CASSPHRGGGEKLFF
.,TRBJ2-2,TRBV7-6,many,TGTGCCAGCAGCTTAGTCTTTACAGCAGTCACCGGGGAGCTGTTTTTT,CASSLVFTAVTGELFF
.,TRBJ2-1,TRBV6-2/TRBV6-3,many,TGTGCCAGCAGTTTAAGGGCCCGGAGGAATGAGCAGTTCTTC,CASSLRARRNEQFF
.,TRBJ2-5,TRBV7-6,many,TGTGCCAGCAGCCCCTATGGAACTCTCTCGTCAGAGACCCAGTACTTC,CASSPYGTLSSETQYF
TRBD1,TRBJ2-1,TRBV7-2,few,TGTGCCAGCAGAGAGAACAGGGGGCTGTATGAGCAGTTCTTC,CASRENRGLYEQFF
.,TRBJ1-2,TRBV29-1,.,TGCCGCGCCCCCCCCGGCACCTTC,CRAPPGTF
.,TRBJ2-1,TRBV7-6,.,TGTGCCAGCAGCCTTTTGGGCCCCGGGGCTGAGCAGTTCTTC,CASSLLGPGAEQFF
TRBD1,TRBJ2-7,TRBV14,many,TGTGCCAGCAGCACCGACAGGGGATCCTACGAGCAGTACTTC,CASSTDRGSYEQYF